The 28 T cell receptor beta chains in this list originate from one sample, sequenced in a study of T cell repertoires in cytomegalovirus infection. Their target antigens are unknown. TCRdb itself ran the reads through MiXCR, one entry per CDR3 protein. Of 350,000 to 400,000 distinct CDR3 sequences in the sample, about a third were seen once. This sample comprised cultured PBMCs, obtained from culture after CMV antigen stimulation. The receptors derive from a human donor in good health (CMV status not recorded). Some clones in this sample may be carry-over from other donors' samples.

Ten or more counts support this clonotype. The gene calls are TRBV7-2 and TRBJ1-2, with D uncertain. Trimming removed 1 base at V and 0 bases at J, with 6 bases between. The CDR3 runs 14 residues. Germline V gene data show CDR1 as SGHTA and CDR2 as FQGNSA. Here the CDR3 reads CASSLDYSNYGYTF. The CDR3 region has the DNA TGTGCCAGCAGCTTAGATTACTCTAACTATGGCTACACCTTC.

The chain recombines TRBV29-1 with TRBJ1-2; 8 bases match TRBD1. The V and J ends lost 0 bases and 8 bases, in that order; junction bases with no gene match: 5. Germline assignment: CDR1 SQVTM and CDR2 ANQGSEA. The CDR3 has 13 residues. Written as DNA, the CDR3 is TGCAGCGTTGAAGACAGGGGGCGCTTCGGCTACACCTTC. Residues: CSVEDRGRFGYTF. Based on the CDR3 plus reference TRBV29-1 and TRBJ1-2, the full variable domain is SAVISQKPSRDICQRGTSLTIQCQVDSQVTMMFWYRQQPGQSLTLIATANQGSEATYESGFVIDKFPISRPNLTFSTLTVSNMSPEDSSIYLCSVEDRGRFGYTFGSGTRLTVV.

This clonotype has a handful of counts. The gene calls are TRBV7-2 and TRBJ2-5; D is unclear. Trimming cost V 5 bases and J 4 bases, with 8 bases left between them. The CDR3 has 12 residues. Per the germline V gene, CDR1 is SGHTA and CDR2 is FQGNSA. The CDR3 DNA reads TGTGCCAGCAGCCCCTACTCAGAGACCCAGTACTTC. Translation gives CASSPYSETQYF.

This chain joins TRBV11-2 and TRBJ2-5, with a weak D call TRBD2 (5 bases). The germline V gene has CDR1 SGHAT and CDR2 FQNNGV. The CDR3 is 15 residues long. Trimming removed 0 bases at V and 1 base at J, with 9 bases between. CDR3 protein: CASSLDSSGQETQYF. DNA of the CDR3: TGTGCCAGCAGCTTAGATTCCAGCGGCCAAGAGACCCAGTACTTC.

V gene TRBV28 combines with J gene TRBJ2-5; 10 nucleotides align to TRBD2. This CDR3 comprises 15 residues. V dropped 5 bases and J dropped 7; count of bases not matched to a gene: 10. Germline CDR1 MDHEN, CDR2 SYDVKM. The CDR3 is CASSPPTSGALTQYF. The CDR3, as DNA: TGTGCCAGCAGTCCCCCAACTAGCGGGGCGTTGACCCAGTACTTC. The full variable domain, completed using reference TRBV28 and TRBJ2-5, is DVKVTQSSRYLVKRTGEKVFLECVQDMDHENMFWYRQDPGLGLRLIYFSYDVKMKEKGDIPEGYSVSREKKERFSLILESASTNQTSMYLCASSPPTSGALTQYFGPGTRLLVL.

This CDR3 reads CASSFLPGASGNTIYF. The CDR3 DNA sequence: TGCGCCAGCAGCTTCCTGCCAGGGGCTTCTGGAAACACCATATATTTT. The chain is built from TRBV5-1 and TRBJ1-3, with D tentatively TRBD1 (6 bases). Germline V gene data show CDR1 as SGHRS and CDR2 as YFSETQ. The CDR3 consists of 16 residues. V lost 2 bases to trimming and J lost 1 base, with 13 bases between them.

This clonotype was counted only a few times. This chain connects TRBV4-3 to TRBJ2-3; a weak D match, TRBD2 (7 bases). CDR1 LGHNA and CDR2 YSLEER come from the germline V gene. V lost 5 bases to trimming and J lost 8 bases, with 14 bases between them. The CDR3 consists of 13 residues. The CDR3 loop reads CASSGGGPATQYF. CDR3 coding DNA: TGCGCCAGCAGCGGGGGGGGGCCAGCTACGCAGTATTTT.

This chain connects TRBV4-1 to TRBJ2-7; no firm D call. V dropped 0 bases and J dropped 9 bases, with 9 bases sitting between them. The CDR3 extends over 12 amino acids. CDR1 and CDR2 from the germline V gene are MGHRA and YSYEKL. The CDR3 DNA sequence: TGCGCCAGCAGCCAAGATCTAGGTGTGCAGTACTTC. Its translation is CASSQDLGVQYF.

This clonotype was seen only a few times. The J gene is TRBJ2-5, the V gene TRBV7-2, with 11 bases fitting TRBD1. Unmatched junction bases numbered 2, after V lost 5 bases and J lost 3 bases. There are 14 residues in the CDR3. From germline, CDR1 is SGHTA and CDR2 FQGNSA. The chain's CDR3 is CASSPGQGEETQYF. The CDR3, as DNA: TGTGCCAGCAGCCCGGGACAGGGGGAAGAGACCCAGTACTTC.

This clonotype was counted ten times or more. The CDR3 DNA reads TGTGCCAGCAGCGTAAGCCGTGTGGAAAGGCAGTTCTTC. Amino acid sequence: CASSVSRVERQFF. The rearrangement joins TRBV7-2 to TRBJ2-1; D gene ambiguous. V lost 5 bases and J 12 bases, leaving 17 bases between the germline ends. The germline CDR1 and CDR2 sequences are SGHTA and FQGNSA. CDR3 length: 13 amino acids.

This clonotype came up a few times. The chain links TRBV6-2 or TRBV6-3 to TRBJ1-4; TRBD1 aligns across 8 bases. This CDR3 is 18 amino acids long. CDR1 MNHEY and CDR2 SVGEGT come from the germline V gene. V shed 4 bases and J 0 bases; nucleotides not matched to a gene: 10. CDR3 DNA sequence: TGTGCCAGCAGTTCTGGCCCTGGACAGGGCGCAACTAATGAAAAACTGTTTTTT. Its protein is CASSSGPGQGATNEKLFF.

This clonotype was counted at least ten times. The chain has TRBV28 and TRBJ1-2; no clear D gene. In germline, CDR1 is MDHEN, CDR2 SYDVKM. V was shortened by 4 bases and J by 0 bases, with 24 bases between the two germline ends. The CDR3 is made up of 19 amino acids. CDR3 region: CASSSIPPGLIDSNYGYTF. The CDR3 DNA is TGTGCCAGCAGTTCAATCCCTCCGGGCCTCATTGACTCTAACTATGGCTACACCTTC.

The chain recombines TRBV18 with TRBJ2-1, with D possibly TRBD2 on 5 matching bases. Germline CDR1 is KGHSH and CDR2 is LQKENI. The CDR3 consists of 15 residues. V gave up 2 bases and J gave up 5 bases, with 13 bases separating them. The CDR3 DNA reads TGTGCCAGCTCACCAGGGAGCGGTCACAACAATGAGCAGTTCTTC. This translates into CASSPGSGHNNEQFF.

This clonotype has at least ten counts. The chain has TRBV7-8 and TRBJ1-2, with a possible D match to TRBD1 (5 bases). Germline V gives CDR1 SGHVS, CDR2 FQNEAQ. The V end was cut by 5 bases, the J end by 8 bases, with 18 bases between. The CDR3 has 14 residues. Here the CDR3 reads CASSARTGTEGYTF. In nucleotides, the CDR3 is TGTGCCAGCAGCGCCCGTACAGGTACCGAGGGCTACACCTTC.

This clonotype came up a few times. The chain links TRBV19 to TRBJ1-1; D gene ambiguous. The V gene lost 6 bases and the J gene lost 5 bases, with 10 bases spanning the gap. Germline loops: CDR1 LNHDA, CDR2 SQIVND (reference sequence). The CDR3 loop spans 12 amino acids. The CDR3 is CASRVRGTEAFF. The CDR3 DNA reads TGTGCCAGTAGGGTCAGAGGGACTGAAGCTTTCTTT.

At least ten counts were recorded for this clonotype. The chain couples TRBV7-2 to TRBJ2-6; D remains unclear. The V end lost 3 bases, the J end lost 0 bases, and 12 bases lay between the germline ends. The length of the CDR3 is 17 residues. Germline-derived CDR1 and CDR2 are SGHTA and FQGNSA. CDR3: CASSFGIDHSGANVLTF. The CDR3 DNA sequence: TGTGCCAGCAGCTTTGGCATCGACCACTCTGGGGCCAACGTCCTGACTTTC.

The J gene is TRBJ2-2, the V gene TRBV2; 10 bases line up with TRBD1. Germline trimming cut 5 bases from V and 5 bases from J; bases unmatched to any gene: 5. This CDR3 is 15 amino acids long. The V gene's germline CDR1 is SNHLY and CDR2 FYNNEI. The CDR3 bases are TGTGCCAGCAGTTATGGACAGGGGGGAACCGGGGAGCTGTTTTTT. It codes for CASSYGQGGTGELFF.

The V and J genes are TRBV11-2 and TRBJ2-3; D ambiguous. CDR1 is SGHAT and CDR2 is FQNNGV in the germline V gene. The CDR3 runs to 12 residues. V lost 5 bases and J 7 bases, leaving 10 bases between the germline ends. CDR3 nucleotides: TGTGCCAGCAGCCGGCTAGGGAATACGCAGTATTTT. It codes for CASSRLGNTQYF.

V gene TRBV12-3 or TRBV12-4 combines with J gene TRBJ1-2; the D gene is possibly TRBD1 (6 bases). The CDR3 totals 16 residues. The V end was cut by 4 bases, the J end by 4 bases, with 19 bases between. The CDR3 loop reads CASSSRTVIRFYGYTF. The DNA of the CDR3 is TGTGCCAGCAGTTCCAGGACAGTTATTAGGTTCTATGGCTACACCTTC.

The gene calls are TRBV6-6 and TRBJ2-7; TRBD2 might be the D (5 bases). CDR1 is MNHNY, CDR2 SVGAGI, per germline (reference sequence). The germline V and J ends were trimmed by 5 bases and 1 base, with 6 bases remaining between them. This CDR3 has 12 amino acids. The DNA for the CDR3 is TGTGCCAGCAGTCCGGGATCCTACGAGCAGTACGTC. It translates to CASSPGSYEQYV.

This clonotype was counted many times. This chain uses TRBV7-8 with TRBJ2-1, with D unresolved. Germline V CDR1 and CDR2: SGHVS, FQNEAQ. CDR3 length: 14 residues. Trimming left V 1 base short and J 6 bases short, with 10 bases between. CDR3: CASSLEEWSNEQFF. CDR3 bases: TGTGCCAGCAGCTTAGAGGAGTGGAGCAATGAGCAGTTCTTC.

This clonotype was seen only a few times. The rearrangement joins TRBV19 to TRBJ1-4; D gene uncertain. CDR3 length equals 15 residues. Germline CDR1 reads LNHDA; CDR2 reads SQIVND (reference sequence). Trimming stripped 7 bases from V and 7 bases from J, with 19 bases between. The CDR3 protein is CASTLEGFGSEKLFF. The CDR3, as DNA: TGTGCCAGTACCCTGGAAGGGTTTGGTAGTGAAAAACTGTTTTTT.

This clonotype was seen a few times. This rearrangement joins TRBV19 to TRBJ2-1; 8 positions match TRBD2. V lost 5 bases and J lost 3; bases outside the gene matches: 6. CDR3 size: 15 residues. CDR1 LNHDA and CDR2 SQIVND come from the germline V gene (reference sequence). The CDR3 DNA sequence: TGTGCCAGTAGTGGAGGGACTAGAAACTACAATGAGCAGTTCTTC. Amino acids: CASSGGTRNYNEQFF.

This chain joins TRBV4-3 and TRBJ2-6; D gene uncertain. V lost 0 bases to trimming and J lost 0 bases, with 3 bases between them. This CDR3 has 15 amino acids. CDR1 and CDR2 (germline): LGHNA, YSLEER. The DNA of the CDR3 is TGCGCCAGCAGCCAAGACGTCTCTGGGGCCAACGTCCTGACTTTC. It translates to CASSQDVSGANVLTF.

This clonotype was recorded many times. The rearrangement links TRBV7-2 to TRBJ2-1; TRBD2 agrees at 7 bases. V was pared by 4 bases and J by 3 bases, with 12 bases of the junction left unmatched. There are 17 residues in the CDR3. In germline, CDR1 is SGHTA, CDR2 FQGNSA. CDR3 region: CASSSRLASWGYNEQFF. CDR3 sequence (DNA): TGTGCCAGCAGCTCTCGACTAGCCTCCTGGGGCTACAATGAGCAGTTCTTC.

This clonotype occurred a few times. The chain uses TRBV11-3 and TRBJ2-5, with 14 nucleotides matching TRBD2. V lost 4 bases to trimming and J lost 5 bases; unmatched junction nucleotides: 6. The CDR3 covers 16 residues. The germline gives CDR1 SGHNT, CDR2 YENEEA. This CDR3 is CASSSRLAGGPETQYF. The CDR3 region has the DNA TGTGCCAGCAGCTCGAGACTAGCGGGAGGGCCGGAGACCCAGTACTTC.

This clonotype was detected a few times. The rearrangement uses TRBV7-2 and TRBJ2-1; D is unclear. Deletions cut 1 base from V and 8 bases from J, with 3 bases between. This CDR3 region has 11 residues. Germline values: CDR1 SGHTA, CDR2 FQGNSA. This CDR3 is CASSLDYEQFF. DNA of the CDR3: TGTGCCAGCAGCTTAGATTATGAGCAGTTCTTC.

The CDR3, as DNA: TGCGCCAGCAGCCAAATGGGTTACGAGCAGTACTTC. This translates into CASSQMGYEQYF. V and J are TRBV4-1 and TRBJ2-7; D unresolved. The CDR3 is 12 amino acids. Trimming cost V 2 bases and J 4 bases, with 6 bases left between them. CDR1 and CDR2 from the germline V gene are MGHRA and YSYEKL.